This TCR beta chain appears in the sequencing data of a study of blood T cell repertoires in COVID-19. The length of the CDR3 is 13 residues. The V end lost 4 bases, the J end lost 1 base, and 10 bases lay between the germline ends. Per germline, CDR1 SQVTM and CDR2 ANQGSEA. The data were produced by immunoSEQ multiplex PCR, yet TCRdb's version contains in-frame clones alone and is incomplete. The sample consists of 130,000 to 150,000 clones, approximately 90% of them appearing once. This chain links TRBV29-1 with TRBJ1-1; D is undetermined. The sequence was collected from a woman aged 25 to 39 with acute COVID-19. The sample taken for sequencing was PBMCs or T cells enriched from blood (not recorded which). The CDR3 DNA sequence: TGCAGCGTTGTCTCCTATCAGAACACTGAAGCTTTCTTT. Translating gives CSVVSYQNTEAFF.